This T cell receptor beta chain originates from a study of T cell repertoires in ileal Crohn's disease. General study findings and limits: Mucosal expansions were suggested to be mainly CD8 T cells.

CDR1 and CDR2 (germline): SGHRS, YFSETQ. The CDR3 consists of 14 residues. The trim removed 4 bases at V and 3 bases at J, leaving 3 bases unmatched. A note on this clone: Its antigen is still unknown.

Per sample, about 460 nanograms of biopsy DNA were TCRB immunosequenced. TCRdb keeps only in-frame clones here, not all; method: immunoSEQ multiplex PCR. The sample holds roughly 5,100 clones; under 85% are singletons and the top ten take 7.5% to 10%. Sequences were obtained from ileal tissue. The sequence was collected from an adult with Crohn's disease. The J gene is TRBJ1-4, the V gene TRBV5-1; 7 bases match TRBD1. In DNA, the CDR3 is TGCGCCAGCAGCCTGGGACAGCCTAATGAAAAACTGTTTTTT. Translation gives CASSLGQPNEKLFF. Full variable domain (missing parts from reference TRBV5-1 and TRBJ1-4): KAGVTQTPRYLIKTRGQQVTLSCSPISGHRSVSWYQQTPGQGLQFLFEYFSETQRNKGNFPGRFSGRQFSNSRSEMNVSTLELGDSALYLCASSLGQPNEKLFFGSGTQLSVL.